The 27 T cell receptor beta chains listed next were all sequenced from one sample in a study of shared clonotypes between healthy human individuals. Clones were sequenced by immunoSEQ multiplex PCR, and TCRdb holds only the in-frame ones, with some missing. The sample contains about 2.3 million clones, roughly 93% of which appear only once. The sequenced sample was naive CD4+ T cells from PBMCs. The subset here: CD45RA+ positively selected. Receptors were obtained from a man between 18 and 35 years old in good health. Some clones in this sample may be carry-over from other donors' samples.

The chain carries TRBV7-6 and TRBJ2-6; TRBD1 agrees at 8 bases. V dropped 1 base and J dropped 0; count of bases not matched to a gene: 8. CDR1 is SGHVS and CDR2 is FNYEAQ in the germline V gene. The CDR3 has 19 amino acids. This chain's CDR3 is CASSLGGRTGSSGANVLTF. CDR3 nucleotide sequence: TGTGCCAGCAGCTTAGGTGGGCGGACAGGGAGCTCTGGGGCCAACGTCCTGACTTTC.

This clone was found once. V gene TRBV10-2 combines with J gene TRBJ2-3, with 9 bases that match TRBD2. V lost 4 bases and J lost 1; bases outside the gene matches: 6. Per germline, CDR1 WSHSY and CDR2 SAAADI. The CDR3 extends over 16 amino acids. The CDR3 sequence: CASSANSGRRTDTQYF. As DNA, the CDR3 is TGCGCCAGCAGTGCTAATAGCGGGAGACGCACAGATACGCAGTATTTT.

The rearrangement uses TRBV7-9 and TRBJ1-6; the D is unclear. The CDR3 totals 15 residues. V lost 2 bases and J 9 bases, leaving 14 bases between the germline ends. CDR1 and CDR2 from the germline V gene are SEHNR and FQNEAQ (reference sequence). For the CDR3, the DNA is TGTGCCAGCAGCTTACTCGGGGTTGAGGGTTCACCCCTCCACTTT. Its translation is CASSLLGVEGSPLHF.

The V and J genes are TRBV2 and TRBJ1-2, with 10 bases fitting TRBD1. Looked up from germline, CDR1 is SNHLY and CDR2 is FYNNEI. V lost 4 bases, J lost 8 bases, and 7 bases stayed unmatched. There are 14 residues in the CDR3. The CDR3 DNA sequence: TGTGCCAGCAGTGGGGACAGGGGAGGTGGCGGCTACACCTTC. The encoded protein is CASSGDRGGGGYTF.

V gene TRBV4-1 combines with J gene TRBJ2-1; 8 bases align to TRBD2. V trimming: 3 bases; J trimming: 7 bases; junction bases outside the gene matches: 11. This CDR3 has 16 amino acids. In germline, CDR1 is MGHRA, CDR2 YSYEKL. The CDR3 coding sequence is TGCGCCAGCAGCCAGGGTGGAGCGGGAGTACTAAATGAGCAGTTCTTC. Translated, it gives CASSQGGAGVLNEQFF.

The J gene is TRBJ1-2, the V gene TRBV9; D gene ambiguous. Germline V gene data show CDR1 as SGDLS and CDR2 as YYNGEE. V lost 1 base to trimming and J lost 1 base, with 5 bases between them. The CDR3 runs 13 residues. CDR3 coding DNA: TGTGCCAGCAGCGTACTGGGTAACTATGGCTACACCTTC. Amino acids: CASSVLGNYGYTF.

V and J are TRBV19 and TRBJ2-7, with 8 bases matching TRBD2. Germline V CDR1 and CDR2: LNHDA, SQIVND (reference sequence). CDR3 length: 15 residues. V was clipped by 6 bases and J by 3 bases; unmatched bases: 10. The DNA for the CDR3 is TGTGCCAGTAGATCCAAATTAGCGGGGAACTACGAGCAGTACTTC. Translating it yields CASRSKLAGNYEQYF.

Note on this clone: In the same sample, other DNA sequences code for this CDR3. The chain has TRBV7-3 and TRBJ2-3; D is unresolved. Trimming cost V 5 bases and J 3 bases, with 9 bases left between them. The germline CDR1 and CDR2 sequences are SGHTA and FQGTGA. CDR3 length equals 13 residues. CDR3 bases: TGTGCCAGCAGCCGTAGTAGGACAGATACGCAGTATTTT. Residues: CASSRSRTDTQYF.

The chain links TRBV5-4 to TRBJ2-1; D is perhaps TRBD2 (5 bases). Deletions cut 1 base from V and 5 bases from J, with 10 bases between. Germline lookup yields CDR1 SGHNT and CDR2 YYREEE (reference sequence). The CDR3 length is 14 residues. The CDR3 sequence is CASSLSGGHNEQFF. DNA for the CDR3: TGTGCCAGCAGCTTGAGTGGAGGCCACAATGAGCAGTTCTTC.

The chain joins TRBV28 to TRBJ1-4, with TRBD1 matching 10 bases. Trimming cost V 4 bases and J 10 bases; bases outside gene matches: 9. CDR3 length: 15 amino acids. CDR1 is MDHEN, CDR2 SYDVKM, per germline. This chain's CDR3 is CASSSSTGGIGKLFF. DNA of the CDR3: TGTGCCAGCAGTTCGTCGACAGGGGGCATCGGAAAACTGTTTTTT.

This chain links TRBV29-1 with TRBJ2-7; TRBD2 agrees at 13 bases. The germline CDR1 and CDR2 sequences are SQVTM and ANQGSEA. The CDR3 contains 16 residues. The junction had 6 bases not matched to a gene; V was cut back by 3 bases and J by 1 base. The CDR3 sequence is CSVDQRGLAGSYEQYF. CDR3 DNA: TGCAGCGTTGACCAACGGGGACTAGCGGGGTCCTACGAGCAGTACTTC.

V and J are TRBV7-3 and TRBJ2-1, with 11 bases aligning to TRBD1. Trimming at V came to 5 bases and at J to 5 bases, leaving 14 bases not matched to a gene. The CDR3 totals 18 residues. Germline CDR1 SGHTA, CDR2 FQGTGA. The CDR3 loop is CASSPGQGVLSLNNEQFF. In DNA form, the CDR3 reads TGTGCCAGCAGCCCGGGACAGGGGGTCCTATCCCTGAACAATGAGCAGTTCTTC.

The chain employs TRBV4-1 and TRBJ1-1; D is possibly TRBD1 (5 bases). The CDR3 has 15 residues. Germline V gene data show CDR1 as MGHRA and CDR2 as YSYEKL. V was trimmed by 4 bases and J by 3 bases, leaving 15 bases between them. The CDR3 protein is CASSRTGQVYTEAFF. The CDR3 DNA sequence: TGCGCCAGCAGCCGAACAGGCCAGGTCTACACTGAAGCTTTCTTT.

The genes are TRBV10-1 and TRBJ1-2, with D unresolved. Deletions cut 2 bases from V and 5 bases from J, with 15 bases between. From germline, CDR1 is WNHNN and CDR2 SYGVQD (reference sequence). This CDR3 has 15 amino acids. The CDR3 here is CASSEEGGERYGYTF. The DNA of the CDR3 is TGCGCCAGCAGTGAGGAAGGAGGAGAGAGGTATGGCTACACCTTC.

The chain joins TRBV6-1 to TRBJ1-5; tentatively, D is TRBD1 (5 bases). V lost 10 bases and J lost 2, with 18 bases in between. The CDR3 contains 15 residues. The germline CDR1 and CDR2 sequences are MNHNS and SASEGT. The CDR3 DNA sequence: TGTGCCACATTCAAGCATCCGGGGGGCAATCAGCCCCAGCATTTT. Translation: CATFKHPGGNQPQHF.

The chain carries TRBV6-1 and TRBJ2-7; tentative D call: TRBD1 (7 bases). Germline V CDR1 and CDR2: MNHNS, SASEGT. The CDR3 is 13 amino acids. The V end lost 6 bases, the J end lost 12 bases, and 21 bases lay between the germline ends. The CDR3 spells CASREGQSQRWYF. The CDR3, as DNA: TGTGCCAGCAGGGAGGGACAGTCTCAAAGGTGGTACTTC.

This chain links TRBV2 with TRBJ1-5; maybe TRBD1 (6 bases). CDR3 length: 13 amino acids. V was pared by 11 bases and J by 6 bases, with 17 bases between. Germline V gene sequence: CDR1 SNHLY, CDR2 FYNNEI. The CDR3 DNA reads as TGTGCCTCTACCCTGGGACAATCTCAGCCCCAGCATTTT. Its translation is CASTLGQSQPQHF.

The chain couples TRBV7-3 to TRBJ2-7, with a possible D match to TRBD2 (5 bases). CDR3 length equals 14 residues. CDR1 and CDR2 (germline): SGHTA, FQGTGA. V gave up 5 bases and J gave up 5 bases, with 16 bases separating them. This CDR3 is CASSPFRGFDEQYF. As DNA, the CDR3 is TGTGCCAGCAGCCCATTCCGGGGATTCGACGAGCAGTACTTC. The whole variable domain, remainder taken from reference TRBV7-3 and TRBJ2-7, is GAGVSQTPSNKVTEKGKYVELRCDPISGHTALYWYRQSLGQGPEFLIYFQGTGAADDSGLPNDRFFAVRPEGSVSTLKIQRTERGDSAVYLCASSPFRGFDEQYFGPGTRLTVT.

This clone was observed a single time. The J gene is TRBJ2-5, the V gene TRBV6-4; D remains unclear. CDR3 length equals 15 residues. CDR1 is MRHNA, CDR2 SNTAGT, per germline. Trimming pared 4 bases from V and 5 bases from J, leaving 17 bases between. The CDR3 spells CASSVTGAQRETQYF. In nucleotides, the CDR3 is TGTGCCAGCAGTGTCACCGGAGCCCAACGGGAGACCCAGTACTTC.

The chain links TRBV7-6 to TRBJ1-5; D ambiguous. V lost 1 base to trimming and J lost 4 bases, with 8 bases between them. CDR1 is SGHVS, CDR2 FNYEAQ, per germline. The CDR3 loop spans 14 amino acids. CDR3 region: CASSLGFVNQPQHF. CDR3 coding DNA: TGTGCCAGCAGCTTAGGGTTTGTGAATCAGCCCCAGCATTTT.

This clone was detected only once. A junction end diverges from the germline sequence, so it may reflect a read error. This sequence joins TRBV12-5 and TRBJ2-1; TRBD2 matches at 9 bases. This CDR3 is 16 amino acids long. CDR1 and CDR2 from the germline V gene are LGHNT and FRNRAP. In DNA form, the CDR3 reads TGTGCTAGTGGCCCCCTGGGGGCTAGCGGGAAAGTTGAGGAGTTCTTC. Translating it yields CASGPLGASGKVEEFF.

The chain carries TRBV7-9 and TRBJ1-4, with D unresolved. The CDR3 consists of 14 residues. Trimming removed 0 bases at V and 4 bases at J, with 6 bases between. Germline CDR1 is SEHNR and CDR2 is FQNEAQ (reference sequence). CDR3 in amino acids: CASSLASVNEKLFF. CDR3 nucleotides: TGTGCCAGCAGCTTAGCGTCAGTTAATGAAAAACTGTTTTTT.

The chain couples TRBV28 to TRBJ1-4, with unresolved D. Germline V lookup: CDR1 MDHEN, CDR2 SYDVKM. The CDR3 length is 17 residues. Trimming removed 6 bases at V and 8 bases at J, with 25 bases between. The CDR3 protein is CASSTSPGRVHGEKLFF. The CDR3 DNA reads TGTGCCAGCAGCACCTCTCCCGGACGAGTCCATGGGGAAAAACTGTTTTTT.

J is TRBJ2-7 and V is TRBV5-4; either TRBD1 or TRBD2 may supply D (5 bases each). The germline gives CDR1 SGHNT, CDR2 YYREEE (reference sequence). The V and J ends lost 4 bases and 5 bases respectively, with 16 bases between them. The CDR3 runs to 14 residues. DNA for the CDR3: TGTGCCAGCAGCGACCTCCGGGACGCCGACGAGCAGTACTTC. It encodes CASSDLRDADEQYF.

The rearrangement joins TRBV9 to TRBJ2-3; D not certain. The length of the CDR3 is 15 residues. V was clipped by 0 bases and J by 2 bases, with 10 bases between them. CDR1 is SGDLS, CDR2 YYNGEE, per germline. The CDR3 coding sequence is TGTGCCAGCAGCGTAGGGGTGGGCCTCACAGATACGCAGTATTTT. As protein: CASSVGVGLTDTQYF.

V and J are TRBV21-1 and TRBJ2-4; TRBD1, the D gene given by the table, was not confirmed from the DNA. TRBV21-1 is a documented pseudogene. The CDR3 totals 17 residues. CDR3 DNA: TGTGCCAGCAGCAAAGTAAGGACAGGGAGAGCCAAAAACATTCAGTACTTC. Translation: CASSKVRTGRAKNIQYF.

The chain links TRBV7-2 to TRBJ2-3; 8 nucleotides align to TRBD1. V lost 4 bases to trimming and J lost 3 bases; unmatched junction nucleotides: 12. The germline CDR1 and CDR2 sequences are SGHTA and FQGNSA. The CDR3 runs 17 residues. This CDR3 reads CASSWSGQGGGTDTQYF. CDR3 sequence (DNA): TGTGCCAGCAGCTGGTCCGGACAGGGTGGGGGGACAGATACGCAGTATTTT.